What follows is one T cell receptor beta chain and its context. What it binds is unknown. A read error may produce the germline difference seen at one junction end. Germline values: CDR1 SGHRS, CDR2 YFSETQ. This CDR3 has 16 residues. The sample belongs to a study of post-analysis software for immune sequencing data. Researchers reported that TCR beta cDNA libraries carried unique molecular identifiers. TCRdb reprocessed the PCR reads with MiXCR, giving one entry per CDR3 protein. The table includes about 380,000 distinct CDR3 sequences, 30% to 45% detected once. Findings of the study overall: Those with multiple sclerosis, the patient group, showed significantly lower normalized Chao1 diversity than controls. About 5 TRBV segments (TRBV5-6, TRBV5-1 and TRBV20-1 among them) occurred more frequently in patients than in controls.

Sequencing was performed on blood. The sequence derives from a girl between 5 and 17 years old with multiple sclerosis. The gene calls are TRBV5-1 and TRBJ1-1, with TRBD1 identical over 10 bases. CDR3 residues: CASRRGTGEERTEAFF. The CDR3 nucleotides are TGCGCCAGCAGGAGGGGGACAGGGGAGGAAAGGACTGAGGCTTTCTTT.